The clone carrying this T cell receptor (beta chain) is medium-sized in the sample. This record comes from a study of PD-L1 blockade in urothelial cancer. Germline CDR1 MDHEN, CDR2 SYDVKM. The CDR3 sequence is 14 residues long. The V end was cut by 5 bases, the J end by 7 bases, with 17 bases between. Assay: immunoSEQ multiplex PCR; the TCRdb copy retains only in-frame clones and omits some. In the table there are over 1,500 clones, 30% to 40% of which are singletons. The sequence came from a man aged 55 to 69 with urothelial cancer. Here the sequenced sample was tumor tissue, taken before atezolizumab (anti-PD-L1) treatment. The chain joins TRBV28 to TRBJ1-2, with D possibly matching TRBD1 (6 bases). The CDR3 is CASSANREVGGYTF. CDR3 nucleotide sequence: TGTGCCAGCAGTGCGAACAGGGAAGTTGGTGGCTACACCTTC.